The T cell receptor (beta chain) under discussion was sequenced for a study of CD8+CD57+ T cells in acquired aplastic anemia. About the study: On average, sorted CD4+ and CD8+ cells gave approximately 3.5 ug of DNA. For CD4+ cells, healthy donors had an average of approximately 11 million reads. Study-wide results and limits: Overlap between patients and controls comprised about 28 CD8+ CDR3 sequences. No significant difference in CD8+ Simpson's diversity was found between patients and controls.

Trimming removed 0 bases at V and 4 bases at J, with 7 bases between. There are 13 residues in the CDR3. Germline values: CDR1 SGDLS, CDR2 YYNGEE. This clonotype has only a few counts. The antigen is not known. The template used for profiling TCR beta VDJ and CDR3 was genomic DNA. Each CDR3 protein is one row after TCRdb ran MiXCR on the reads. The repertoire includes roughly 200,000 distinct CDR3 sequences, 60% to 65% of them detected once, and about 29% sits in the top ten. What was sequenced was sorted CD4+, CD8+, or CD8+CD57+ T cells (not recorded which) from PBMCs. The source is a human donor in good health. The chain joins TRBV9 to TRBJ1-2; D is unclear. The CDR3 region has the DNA TGTGCCAGCAGCGTAGATACCGGCTATGGCTACACCTTC. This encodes CASSVDTGYGYTF.